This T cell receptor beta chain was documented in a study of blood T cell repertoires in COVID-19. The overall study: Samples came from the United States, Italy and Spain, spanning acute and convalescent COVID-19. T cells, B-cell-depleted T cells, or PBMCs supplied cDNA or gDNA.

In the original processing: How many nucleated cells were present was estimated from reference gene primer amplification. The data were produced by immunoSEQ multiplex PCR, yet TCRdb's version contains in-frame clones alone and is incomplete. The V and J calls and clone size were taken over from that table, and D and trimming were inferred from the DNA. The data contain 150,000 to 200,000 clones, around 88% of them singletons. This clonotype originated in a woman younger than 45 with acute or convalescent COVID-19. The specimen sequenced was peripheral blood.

CDR3 loop: CASSRRDSSYEQYF. The DNA of the CDR3 is TGTGCCAGCAGCCGTCGGGACAGCTCCTACGAGCAGTACTTC. The V and J genes are TRBV4-2 and TRBJ2-7, with TRBD1 identical over 7 bases. The CDR3 is 14 amino acids. V was pared by 4 bases and J by 0 bases, with 3 bases of the junction left unmatched. CDR1 and CDR2 (germline): LGHNA, YNFKEQ.